The entry that follows covers one TCR beta chain sequence. This sample is part of a study of blood T cell repertoires in COVID-19. In the study overall: Material from acute and convalescent COVID-19 was sourced from the United States, Italy and Spain. The analysed material was cDNA or gDNA that came from T cells, B-cell-depleted T cells, or PBMCs.

Per the authors' pipeline: Using reference gene primer amplification, nucleated cell counts were estimated. TCRdb's copy holds only in-frame clones and misses some; the assay was immunoSEQ multiplex PCR. V, J and clone size were drawn from that table, and D and trimming were deduced from the DNA. The sample records about 180,000 clones, approximately 83% being singletons. The receptor comes from a human donor with active or convalescent COVID-19. The donor label of this sample is uncertain. The sequenced sample was peripheral blood.

The CDR3 nucleotides read TGTGCCATCAGTGAGTCTCAGCGGGGATCCTACAATGAGCAGTTCTTC. As protein: CAISESQRGSYNEQFF. This chain joins TRBV10-3 and TRBJ2-1; 7 bases align to TRBD2. This CDR3 comprises 16 residues. The germline V gene encodes CDR1 ENHRY and CDR2 SYGVKD. The trim removed 0 bases at V and 1 base at J, leaving 3 bases unmatched.